This passage covers 2 T cell receptor beta chains from one sample sequenced in a study of blood T cell repertoires in COVID-19. Assay used: immunoSEQ multiplex PCR; TCRdb lists only in-frame clones, some missing. The profile shows about 210,000 clones, 65% to 90% of them singletons. Sequencing used PBMCs or T cells enriched from blood (not recorded which). These receptors came from a woman in her forties or fifties with acute COVID-19.

This chain links TRBV7-2 with TRBJ2-7; D remains unclear. Germline CDR1 reads SGHTA; CDR2 reads FQGNSA. The CDR3 spans 13 residues. V dropped 5 bases and J dropped 6 bases, with 14 bases sitting between them. The CDR3: CASSRPVPSEQYF. CDR3 nucleotides: TGTGCCAGCAGCCGTCCCGTCCCTTCCGAGCAGTACTTC.

This chain links TRBV6-6 with TRBJ1-2; D perhaps matches TRBD1 (6 bases). Germline-derived CDR1 and CDR2 are MNHNY and SVGAGI (reference sequence). V lost 4 bases and J 4 bases, leaving 16 bases between the germline ends. The CDR3 spans 15 residues. This CDR3 is CASSSVTGSGYGYTF. Here the CDR3 DNA reads TGTGCCAGCAGTTCGGTGACAGGATCGGGCTATGGCTACACCTTC.